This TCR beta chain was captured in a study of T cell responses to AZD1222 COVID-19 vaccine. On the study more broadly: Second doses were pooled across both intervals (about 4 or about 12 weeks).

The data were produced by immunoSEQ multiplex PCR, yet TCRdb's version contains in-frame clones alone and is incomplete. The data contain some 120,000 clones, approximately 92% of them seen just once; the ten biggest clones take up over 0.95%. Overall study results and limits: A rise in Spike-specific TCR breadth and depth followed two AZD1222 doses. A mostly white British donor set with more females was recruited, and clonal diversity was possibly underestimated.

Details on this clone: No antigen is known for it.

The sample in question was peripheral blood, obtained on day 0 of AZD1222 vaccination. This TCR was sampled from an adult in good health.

For the CDR3, the DNA is TGTGCCAGCAGCTTAGTTCGCGGACCGACCTACAATGAGCAGTTCTTC. Its protein product is CASSLVRGPTYNEQFF. This chain joins TRBV7-9 and TRBJ2-1; D uncertain. V shed 1 base and J shed 2 bases, with 12 bases lying between them. The CDR3 consists of 16 residues. Looked up from germline, CDR1 is SEHNR and CDR2 is FQNEAQ (reference sequence). Drawing the rest from reference TRBV7-9 and TRBJ2-1, the complete variable domain is DTGVSQNPRHKITKRGQNVTFRCDPISEHNRLYWYRQTLGQGPEFLTYFQNEAQLEKSRLLSDRFSAERPKGSFSTLEIQRTEQGDSAMYLCASSLVRGPTYNEQFFGPGTRLTVL.